A single sample gave rise to the 10 T cell receptor beta chains below, sequenced in a study of beta chain features in type 1 diabetes. The isolated RNA, all of it, was reverse transcribed, so expressed TCRB transcripts were what got sequenced. Clones were read by immunoSEQ multiplex PCR, and TCRdb kept only the in-frame ones, dropping some. The table includes 130,000 to 150,000 clones, around 7% detected once. The sequenced material came from central memory CD4+ T cells from blood. These receptors all come from a woman in her 30s in good health.

This clone was detected a few times. This rearrangement joins TRBV7-2 to TRBJ2-2; 7 bases align to TRBD1. Germline V CDR1 and CDR2: SGHTA, FQGNSA. V was pared by 3 bases and J by 7 bases, with 14 bases of the junction left unmatched. The CDR3 length is 17 residues. The CDR3 nucleotides read TGTGCCAGCAGCTTCACCGGGACAGCCAGTCCCGACGGGGAGCTGTTTTTT. Protein sequence: CASSFTGTASPDGELFF.

This clone was observed a handful of times. The V call is TRBV28, the J call TRBJ2-3; 9 bases map to TRBD1. Germline values: CDR1 MDHEN, CDR2 SYDVKM. This CDR3 is built from 12 residues. Germline trimming cut 5 bases from V and 8 bases from J; bases unmatched to any gene: 2. The CDR3 bases are TGTGCCAGCAGTCTGACAGGGGGTACGCAGTATTTT. Its translation is CASSLTGGTQYF.

This clone has just a few counts. V is TRBV5-4 and J is TRBJ2-7; the D gene is possibly TRBD1 (5 bases). The CDR3 extends over 16 amino acids. Per germline, CDR1 SGHNT and CDR2 YYREEE (reference sequence). The ends were cut back, 4 bases at V and 2 bases at J, with 19 bases in the middle. The CDR3 region has the DNA TGTGCCAGCAGCGCTCATTGGGGCGGAACTACCTACGAGCAGTACTTC. Translated, it gives CASSAHWGGTTYEQYF. Complete variable domain (other parts from reference TRBV5-4 and TRBJ2-7): ETGVTQSPTHLIKTRGQQVTLRCSSQSGHNTVSWYQQALGQGPQFIFQYYREEENGRGNFPPRFSGLQFPNYSSELNVNALELDDSALYLCASSAHWGGTTYEQYFGPGTRLTVT.

This clone was seen repeatedly, ten times or more. The chain couples TRBV7-2 to TRBJ2-3, with 13 bases fitting TRBD2. Unmatched junction bases numbered 6, after V lost 5 bases and J lost 4 bases. CDR1 is SGHTA, CDR2 FQGNSA, per germline. This CDR3 region has 16 residues. CDR3 in amino acids: CASSARLAGGPDTQYF. CDR3 DNA sequence: TGTGCCAGCAGCGCGAGACTAGCGGGAGGTCCAGATACGCAGTATTTT.

This sequence joins TRBV30 and TRBJ2-7; D gene ambiguous. This CDR3 is 12 amino acids long. Germline lookup yields CDR1 GTSNPN and CDR2 SVGIG (reference sequence). Trimming shortened V by 0 bases and J by 3 bases, and 6 bases separated the two germline ends. Here the CDR3 DNA reads TGTGCCTGGAGTGTACGAGGCTACGAGCAGTACTTC. Translated: CAWSVRGYEQYF. Full variable domain (rest looked up from reference TRBV30 and TRBJ2-7): SQTIHQWPATLVQPVGSPLSLECTVEGTSNPNLYWYRQAAGRGLQLLFYSVGIGQISSEVPQNLSASRPQDRQFILSSKKLLLSDSGFYLCAWSVRGYEQYFGPGTRLTVT.

The sample holds a few counts of this clone. This chain links TRBV6-6 with TRBJ2-3, with TRBD2 matching 9 bases. V lost 10 bases to trimming and J lost 7 bases; unmatched junction nucleotides: 12. The CDR3 consists of 14 residues. Germline values: CDR1 MNHNY, CDR2 SVGAGI (reference sequence). The CDR3 coding sequence is TGTGCCACCGATCCTTGGACTAGCGAGAATACGCAGTATTTT. Amino acids: CATDPWTSENTQYF.

This clone was counted at least ten times. V and J are TRBV29-1 and TRBJ2-1; a weak D match, TRBD2 (6 bases). The CDR3 consists of 14 residues. Trimming shortened V by 4 bases and J by 0 bases, and 10 bases separated the two germline ends. CDR1 is SQVTM and CDR2 is ANQGSEA in the germline V gene. The CDR3 spells CSVVAGSSYNEQFF. CDR3 coding DNA: TGCAGCGTTGTGGCGGGGAGCTCCTACAATGAGCAGTTCTTC.

This clone was seen only a few times. The chain combines TRBV19 with TRBJ2-2; 10 nucleotides line up with TRBD1. The CDR3 length is 15 residues. Germline V CDR1 and CDR2: LNHDA, SQIVND (reference sequence). After removal of 7 bases from V and 1 base from J, the junction contained 3 bases not matched to a gene. The CDR3 spells CASNRDRGNTGELFF. For the CDR3, the DNA is TGTGCCAGTAATCGGGACAGGGGGAACACCGGGGAGCTGTTTTTT.

This clone has more than one count but fewer than ten. This sequence joins TRBV7-2 and TRBJ2-5; D may be TRBD2 (6 bases). The DNA end is a closer match to TRBJ2-7, so the J assignment may be wrong. CDR3 size: 13 residues. CDR1 SGHTA and CDR2 FQGNSA come from the germline V gene. CDR3 coding DNA: TGTGCCAGCAGCCTAGTGGGACTCGACGAGCAGTACTTC. As protein: CASSLVGLDEQYF.

The sample holds a few counts of this clone. The chain links TRBV5-1 to TRBJ2-1; 8 bases line up with TRBD2. Germline CDR1 reads SGHRS; CDR2 reads YFSETQ. There are 14 residues in the CDR3. Losses at the gene ends were 3 bases for V and 6 bases for J; bases not matched to a gene: 5. This chain's CDR3 is CASSSGLDGNEQFF. CDR3 bases: TGCGCCAGCAGCTCGGGACTAGATGGCAATGAGCAGTTCTTC.